What follows describes a single T cell receptor (beta chain). TCRdb re-called the PCR reads with MiXCR. The data hold 3,700 or so clones, with about 30% observed a single time. These data come from a study of metastatic and nonmetastatic thyroid tumors. Ahead of thyroid surgery, no patient had received treatment of any kind. The sequencing input was adjacent normal tissue. The TCR comes from a female donor with papillary thyroid cancer or a benign thyroid nodule (not recorded which). Some clones in this sample may be carry-over from other donors' samples.

The CDR3 sequence: CASSPGLAGGSTGELFF. Written as DNA, the CDR3 is TGTGCCAGCAGCCCGGGACTAGCTGGAGGGTCCACCGGGGAGCTGTTTTTT. The V gene is TRBV9, the J gene TRBJ2-2; 9 bases match TRBD2. The CDR3 runs to 17 residues. J lost 4 bases, V lost 4 bases, and 11 bases had no gene match. In germline, CDR1 is SGDLS, CDR2 YYNGEE. The full variable domain, rest sourced from reference TRBV9 and TRBJ2-2, is DSGVTQTPKHLITATGQRVTLRCSPRSGDLSVYWYQQSLDQGLQFLIQYYNGEERAKGNILERFSAQQFPDLHSELNLSSLELGDSALYFCASSPGLAGGSTGELFFGEGSRLTVL.